This T cell receptor beta chain was sequenced in a study of blood T cell repertoires in COVID-19. At the level of the study: Italy, Spain and the United States were the sources of the convalescent and acute COVID-19 samples. Sources were T cells, B-cell-depleted T cells, or PBMCs; the material itself was cDNA or gDNA.

The CDR3 consists of 14 residues. Germline trimming cut 4 bases from V and 4 bases from J; bases unmatched to any gene: 3. Looked up from germline, CDR1 is SEHNR and CDR2 is FQNEAQ (reference sequence). In the original processing: By means of reference gene primer amplification, nucleated cell counts were estimated. Generated by immunoSEQ multiplex PCR, the TCRdb table keeps only in-frame clones and is missing some. V and J calls and clone size are given by that table; D and trimming were obtained from the DNA. This repertoire shows a few hundred thousand clones, about four fifths found once; its top ten account for roughly 10%.

This chain connects TRBV7-9 to TRBJ1-1, with TRBD1 matching over 10 bases. The sequencing input was peripheral blood. The origin of this receptor is a woman of 80 years or more with acute or convalescent COVID-19. The CDR3 spells CASSSTGGGTEAFF. The CDR3 coding sequence is TGTGCCAGCAGCTCGACAGGGGGCGGCACTGAAGCTTTCTTT.